This is a list of T cell receptor beta chains from one sample in a study of shared clonotypes between healthy human individuals. Some clones are missing from TCRdb's copy, which holds only in-frame ones; the method was immunoSEQ multiplex PCR. The table includes a few hundred thousand clones, over 95% detected once. Sequencing used naive CD8+ T cells sorted from blood. The receptor set was obtained from a woman younger than 45 in good health. CDR3s include the opening cysteine and the closing phenylalanine or tryptophan. The D gene is left open where the match is weak. Clone size is stated in some rows and not others, as once, few, many or a class when expanded.

>-|TRBV27|-|TRBJ1-5
TGTGCCAGCAGTGGTGGGGGCAACAATCAGCCCCAGCATTTT
CASSGGGNNQPQHF
>-|TRBV11-2|TRBD2|TRBJ2-5
TGTGCCAGCAGCCTCCCCCCGCTAGCGGAGGGGGAGACCCAGTACTTC
CASSLPPLAEGETQYF
>-|TRBV11-2|TRBD2|TRBJ2-7
TGTGCCAGCAGCTTAGCGGGAGGGACTGCCTACGAGCAGTACTTC
CASSLAGGTAYEQYF
>-|TRBV14|-|TRBJ2-7
TGTGCCAGCAGCCCCGGGGGTCCGTTGAACGAGCAGTACTTC
CASSPGGPLNEQYF
>-|TRBV25-1|TRBD1|TRBJ2-7
TGTGCCAGCAGTGAAACAGGGGGAGCCTACGAGCAGTACTTC
CASSETGGAYEQYF
>-|TRBV19|TRBD1|TRBJ1-5
TGTGCCAGTAGTATTCGGGACAGTAATCAGCCCCAGCATTTT
CASSIRDSNQPQHF
>-|TRBV2|-|TRBJ2-7
TGTGCCAGCAGTGCGGGAGCCTACGAGCAGTACTTC
CASSAGAYEQYF
>-|TRBV27|-|TRBJ2-3
TGTGCCAGCAGTTCGGGACGCACAGATACGCAGTATTTT
CASSSGRTDTQYF
>-|TRBV28|-|TRBJ2-1
TGTGCCAGCAGTTTTCGGACTGACAATGAGCAGTTCTTC
CASSFRTDNEQFF
>-|TRBV5-6|TRBD2|TRBJ2-5
TGTGCCAGCAGCTTGTGGGGACTAGCGGGTGAGACCCAGTACTTC
CASSLWGLAGETQYF
>once|TRBV6-1|-|TRBJ2-1
TGTGCCAGCAGTGAGAGGGACAATTCCTACAATGAGCAGTTCTTC
CASSERDNSYNEQFF
>-|TRBV7-9|TRBD2|TRBJ2-2
TGTGCCAGCAGCCCCCGGGCTAGCGGGAGTTCCACCGGGGAGCTGTTTTTT
CASSPRASGSSTGELFF
>-|TRBV2|TRBD1|TRBJ1-2
TGTGCCAGCAGGGTGACAGGGGAGGGCTATGGCTACACCTTC
CASRVTGEGYGYTF
>-|TRBV6-5|TRBD2|TRBJ2-7
TGTGCCAGCAGAATACTAGCGGGACTTTCCTACGAGCAGTACTTC
CASRILAGLSYEQYF
>-|TRBV19|-|TRBJ1-5
TGTGCCAGTAGTTGGGGGGGGCAGAGGCAGCCCCAGCATTTT
CASSWGGQRQPQHF
>-|TRBV4-2|TRBD2|TRBJ2-7
TGTGCCAGCAGCCAAGATGAGGCTAGCGGGAGAAGCGAGCAGTACTTC
CASSQDEASGRSEQYF
>-|TRBV5-4|-|TRBJ2-4
TGTGCCAGCAGCTTGACTACCCTAGCCAAAAACATTCAGTACTTC
CASSLTTLAKNIQYF
>-|TRBV19|TRBD2|TRBJ2-1
TGTGCCAGTAGTGTCGATTGGGAGGGCCTCGGGCAGTTCTTC
CASSVDWEGLGQFF
>-|TRBV7-9|-|TRBJ1-1
TGTGCCAGCAGCCTTCCCGTGGGAGACATGAACACTGAAGCTTTCTTT
CASSLPVGDMNTEAFF
>once|TRBV25-1|-|TRBJ1-2
TGTGCCAGCAGTGAATGGGACTATGGCTACACCTTC
CASSEWDYGYTF
>-|TRBV6-5|TRBD2|TRBJ2-1
TGTGCCAGCAGTTACGGGATAGCGGGAGGTGAGCAGTTCTTC
CASSYGIAGGEQFF
>-|TRBV9|TRBD2|TRBJ2-3
TGTGCCAGCAGTGGGAGCGGGGATACAGATACGCAGTATTTT
CASSGSGDTDTQYF
>-|TRBV29-1|TRBD1|TRBJ2-7
TGCAGCGTTGAAGGGGACCCCGGGACAGGGGACTACGAGCAGTACTTC
CSVEGDPGTGDYEQYF
>-|TRBV28|TRBD1|TRBJ2-7
TGTGCCAGCAGCCTGAGACAGGGGTACGAGCAGTACTTC
CASSLRQGYEQYF
>-|TRBV28|TRBD1|TRBJ1-1
TGTGCCAGCAGTCCGACAGGGTTTTTCACTGAAGCTTTCTTT
CASSPTGFFTEAFF
>-|TRBV5-6|-|TRBJ2-3
TGTGCCAGCAGCTTAGCGTCCGGAGGGGCAGTGGATACGCAGTATTTT
CASSLASGGAVDTQYF
>-|TRBV29-1|TRBD2|TRBJ2-5
TGCAGCGTAGAGGGACTAAACCAAGAGACCCAGTACTTC
CSVEGLNQETQYF
>-|TRBV6-5|TRBD1|TRBJ2-5
TGTGCCAGCATCGGGACAGGGGGAGAAGAGACCCAGTACTTC
CASIGTGGEETQYF
>-|TRBV30|-|TRBJ2-7
TGTGCCTGGAATTCAGGGGCAACTTACGAGCAGTACTTC
CAWNSGATYEQYF